The sequence of this T cell receptor (beta chain) was determined in a study of blood T cells in healthy people across ages. Whole-study results and caveats: CMV status of donors was unknown, possibly confounding expanded clonotype changes.

As to this clonotype: Its specificity is not known. The junction departs from germline at one end; a sequencing error may be responsible.

Combining a sample-barcoded 5' primer with a J-beta primer mix, a second PCR ran for roughly 6 to 12 cycles. TCRdb used MiXCR to reprocess the 5' RACE reads, holding one entry per CDR3 protein. Of some 760,000 distinct CDR3 sequences in the sample, around 25% were seen once. Germline CDR1 PRHDT, CDR2 FYEKMQ (reference sequence). This CDR3 spans 13 amino acids. The same data also went into a second study, on T cells of mothers and their children. Per that study: The donors comprised six children and their three healthy Caucasian mothers. Among related mother-child pairs, overlap was slightly higher than in unrelated pairs, though not significantly.

The sample comprised blood. This TCR was sampled from a boy between 10 and 17 years old in good health. The chain carries TRBV13 and TRBJ2-7; tentatively, D is TRBD1 (6 bases). CDR3 region: CAGSLTGTYEQYF. The CDR3 region has the DNA TGTGCCGGCAGCTTAACAGGGACCTACGAGCAGTACTTC.